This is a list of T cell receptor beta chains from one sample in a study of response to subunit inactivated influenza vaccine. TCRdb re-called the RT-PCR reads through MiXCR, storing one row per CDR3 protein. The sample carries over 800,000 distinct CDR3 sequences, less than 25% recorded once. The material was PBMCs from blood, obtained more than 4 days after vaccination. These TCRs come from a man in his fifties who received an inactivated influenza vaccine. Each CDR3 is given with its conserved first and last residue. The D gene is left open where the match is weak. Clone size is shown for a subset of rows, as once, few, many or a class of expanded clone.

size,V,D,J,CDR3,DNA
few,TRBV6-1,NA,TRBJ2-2,CASSTSGRGEKAAGELFF,TGTGCCAGCAGTACGTCTGGCAGGGGAGAAAAAGCGGCCGGGGAGCTGTTTTTT
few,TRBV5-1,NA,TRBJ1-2,CASSLDISGTQYGYTF,TGCGCCAGCAGCTTGGATATATCCGGGACACAGTATGGCTACACCTTC
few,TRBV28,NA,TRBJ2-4,CASRGPSAKNIQYF,TGTGCCAGCAGAGGTCCGTCGGCCAAAAACATTCAGTACTTC
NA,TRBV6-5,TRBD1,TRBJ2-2,CASSSKQGAPLAGELFF,TGTGCCAGCAGTTCCAAACAGGGGGCGCCTTTAGCCGGGGAGCTGTTTTTT
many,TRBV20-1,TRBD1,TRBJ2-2,CSAGLQGIQTGELFF,TGCAGTGCTGGCCTACAGGGGATTCAAACCGGGGAGCTGTTTTTT
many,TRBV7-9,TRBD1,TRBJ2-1,CASSLRALQGNNEQFF,TGTGCCAGCAGCTTACGGGCACTACAGGGGAACAATGAGCAGTTCTTC
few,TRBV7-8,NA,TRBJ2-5,CASSPSRIQGSQYF,TGTGCCAGCAGCCCCTCCCGTATTCAAGGGTCCCAGTACTTC
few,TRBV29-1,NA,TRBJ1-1,CSACGQTNTEAFF,TGCAGCGCCTGTGGACAGACGAACACTGAAGCTTTCTTT
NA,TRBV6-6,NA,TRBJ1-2,CASSPNSMDGYTF,TGTGCCAGCAGCCCGAATAGTATGGATGGCTACACCTTC
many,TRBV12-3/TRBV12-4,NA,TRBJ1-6,CASSLAGGNSPLHF,TGTGCCAGCAGTTTAGCTGGGGGTAATTCACCCCTCCACTTT
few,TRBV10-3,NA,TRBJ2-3,CAISESGDGTDTQYF,TGTGCCATCAGTGAGTCTGGGGACGGCACAGATACGCAGTATTTT